Presented here are 4 T cell receptor beta chains from one specimen sequenced in a study of CD8 T cells in cerebrospinal fluid in Alzheimer's disease. TCRdb reworked the 10x single-cell sequencing reads into one entry per CDR3 protein, no DNA. Its listing shows 860 or so distinct CDR3 sequences. The specimen was cerebrospinal fluid. These receptors all come from a human donor with Parkinson's disease.

Judged by frequency, this clonotype is medium-sized (0.01 to 0.1%). The V gene is TRBV6-1, the J gene TRBJ2-4. Germline V CDR1 and CDR2: MNHNS, SASEGT. The CDR3 covers 16 residues. CDR3 region: CASSEREGLAKNIQYF.

This clonotype shows up as medium-sized (0.01 to 0.1%) by frequency. The J gene is TRBJ2-4, the V gene TRBV12-3 or TRBV12-4; with no DNA, the TCRdb D assignment of TRBD1 cannot be verified. CDR3 length equals 15 residues. The CDR3 spells CASSPYGPGKNIQYF.

This clonotype is medium-sized (0.01 to 0.1%) by frequency. V usage is TRBV7-2 and J usage is TRBJ2-2; TCRdb designates TRBD2, a call that cannot be tested without DNA. Germline CDR1 is SGHTA and CDR2 is FQGNSA. The CDR3 sequence is 16 residues long. CDR3 residues: CASSLAFGGVRGELFF.

This clonotype is called medium-sized based on its frequency. V is TRBV9 and J is TRBJ2-2. In germline, CDR1 is SGDLS, CDR2 YYNGEE. The CDR3 loop spans 17 amino acids. CDR3 sequence reads: CASSPRTGVSNTGELFF. Full variable domain (outside the CDR3, taken from reference TRBV9 and TRBJ2-2): DSGVTQTPKHLITATGQRVTLRCSPRSGDLSVYWYQQSLDQGLQFLIQYYNGEERAKGNILERFSAQQFPDLHSELNLSSLELGDSALYFCASSPRTGVSNTGELFFGEGSRLTVL.